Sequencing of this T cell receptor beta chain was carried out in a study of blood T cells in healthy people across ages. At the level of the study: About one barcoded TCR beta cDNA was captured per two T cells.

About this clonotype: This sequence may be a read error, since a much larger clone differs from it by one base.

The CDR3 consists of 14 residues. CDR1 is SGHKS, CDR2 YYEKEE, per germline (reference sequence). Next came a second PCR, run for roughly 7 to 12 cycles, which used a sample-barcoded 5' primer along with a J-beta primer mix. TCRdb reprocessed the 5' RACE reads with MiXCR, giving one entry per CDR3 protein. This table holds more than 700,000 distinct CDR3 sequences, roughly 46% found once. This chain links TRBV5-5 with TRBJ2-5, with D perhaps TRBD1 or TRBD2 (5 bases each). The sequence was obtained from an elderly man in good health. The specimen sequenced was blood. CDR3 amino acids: CAGSLGASQETQYF. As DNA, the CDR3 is TGTGCCGGCAGCCTCGGGGCATCGCAAGAGACCCAGTACTTC.